This T cell receptor beta chain was retrieved from a study of cytomegalovirus exposure and HLA in healthy donors. Study-level information: In an earlier analysis, approximately 120 million unique TCR beta sequences were found from 150 million to 200 million T cells. The early release's HLA-typed donors yielded approximately 82 million unique TCRs.

The PCR was carried out with 60 Vbeta primers and 13 Jbeta primers. The method was immunoSEQ multiplex PCR; TCRdb's version includes in-frame clones alone and lacks a portion of them. Altogether some 99,000 clones are present, 73% being singletons, with the ten largest covering around 7.7%. This clone was counted once. The antigen is unknown. Germline CDR1 and CDR2: SGHVS and FQNEAQ. Trimming left V 0 bases short and J 2 bases short, with 10 bases between. The CDR3 consists of 15 residues. Findings and caveats of the study: Per a later analysis, roughly 17,000 TCR beta sequences showed association with HLA alleles at 0.05 false discovery rate. Among TCR beta chains of equal frequency, HLA-associated ones were more clonally expanded in a later analysis.

This TCR was recovered from a man aged 40-49 years in good health and CMV-seronegative. What was sequenced was PBMCs. The chain joins TRBV7-8 to TRBJ1-2; D unresolved. In nucleotides, the CDR3 is TGTGCCAGCAGCTTAGCCCATGCAGGAAACTATGGCTACACCTTC. Translation gives CASSLAHAGNYGYTF.